These T cell receptor beta chains were read from a single sample in a study of blood T cells in healthy people across ages. TCRdb fed the 5' RACE reads into MiXCR, producing one record per CDR3 protein. The sample lists about 1 million distinct CDR3 sequences, about 25% occurring once. These data are also associated with another study on T cells of mothers and their children.

The sequencing sample was made of blood. Receptors were obtained from a girl aged 2-10 years in good health. Both conserved end residues are part of each CDR3. A D gene is named only where the DNA matches it firmly. Only some rows state a clone size, as once, few, many or a class for expanded clones.

d_call: NA; clone_size: NA; j_call: TRBJ2-1; v_call: TRBV3-1; cdr3_nt: TGTGCCAGCAGCCAAGGGGTCGGGGGGCGGGCCGTCAATGAGCAGTTCTTC; cdr3_aa: CASSQGVGGRAVNEQFF
d_call: NA; clone_size: NA; j_call: TRBJ2-1; v_call: TRBV12-3/TRBV12-4; cdr3_nt: TGTGCCAGCATCAATGAGAGGCAGGTATACAATGAGCAGTTCTTC; cdr3_aa: CASINERQVYNEQFF
d_call: TRBD1; clone_size: few; j_call: TRBJ2-2; v_call: TRBV4-1; cdr3_nt: TGCGCCAGCAGCCACCTGGGACAGGGAACCCTCCCCGGGGAGCTGTTTTTT; cdr3_aa: CASSHLGQGTLPGELFF
d_call: TRBD2; clone_size: many; j_call: TRBJ2-1; v_call: TRBV2; cdr3_nt: TGTGCCAGCAGCGGGGGGACTGTCAACAATGAGCAGTTCTTC; cdr3_aa: CASSGGTVNNEQFF
d_call: TRBD1; clone_size: NA; j_call: TRBJ2-3; v_call: TRBV6-1; cdr3_nt: TGTGCCAGCAGGAGGGGCCGACAGGGGAGCACAGATACGCAGTATTTT; cdr3_aa: CASRRGRQGSTDTQYF
d_call: NA; clone_size: NA; j_call: TRBJ2-1; v_call: TRBV6-5; cdr3_nt: TGTGCCAGCAAAGGGCAATCAAATGAGCAGTTCTTC; cdr3_aa: CASKGQSNEQFF
d_call: NA; clone_size: once; j_call: TRBJ2-7; v_call: TRBV27; cdr3_nt: TGTGCCAGCAGTGAGCAGTACCAATACGAGCAGTACTTC; cdr3_aa: CASSEQYQYEQYF
d_call: TRBD2; clone_size: NA; j_call: TRBJ2-1; v_call: TRBV20-1; cdr3_nt: TGCAGTGCTACCAGCGGGGCCTCCTACAATGAGCAGTTCTTC; cdr3_aa: CSATSGASYNEQFF
d_call: NA; clone_size: NA; j_call: TRBJ2-2; v_call: TRBV25-1; cdr3_nt: TGTGCCAGCACAAATAGCGGGAACACCGGGGAGCTGTTTTTT; cdr3_aa: CASTNSGNTGELFF
d_call: NA; clone_size: NA; j_call: TRBJ1-4; v_call: TRBV24-1; cdr3_nt: TGTGCCACCAGTGACCCCAGGGGTCCGGATGAAAAACTGTTTTTT; cdr3_aa: CATSDPRGPDEKLFF
d_call: TRBD2; clone_size: NA; j_call: TRBJ2-1; v_call: TRBV20-1; cdr3_nt: TGCAGTGCCCCGGGACTAGCGGGAGACCCTCCCAGCTCCTACAATGAGCAGTTCTTC; cdr3_aa: CSAPGLAGDPPSSYNEQFF
d_call: NA; clone_size: many; j_call: TRBJ2-7; v_call: TRBV3-1; cdr3_nt: TGTGCCAGCAGCCAAGGCAGGGCCTACGAGCAGTACTTC; cdr3_aa: CASSQGRAYEQYF
d_call: TRBD1; clone_size: NA; j_call: TRBJ1-2; v_call: TRBV2; cdr3_nt: TGTGCCAGCCACACAGGGGGCGGCTACACCTTC; cdr3_aa: CASHTGGGYTF
d_call: NA; clone_size: few; j_call: TRBJ1-4; v_call: TRBV21-1; cdr3_nt: TGTGCCAGCACCTTCACCAGGGAAAAACTGTTTTTT; cdr3_aa: CASTFTREKLFF
d_call: TRBD1; clone_size: few; j_call: TRBJ1-2; v_call: TRBV7-2; cdr3_nt: TGTGCCAGCAGCACCACGACAGGGTTCGGCTACACCTTC; cdr3_aa: CASSTTTGFGYTF
d_call: NA; clone_size: NA; j_call: TRBJ1-2; v_call: TRBV5-6; cdr3_nt: TGTGCCAGCAGCCCCACCAGGACGGGCTATGGCTACACCTTC; cdr3_aa: CASSPTRTGYGYTF
d_call: NA; clone_size: NA; j_call: TRBJ1-1; v_call: TRBV7-8; cdr3_nt: TGTGCCAGCAGCCCTGTTTCGATAGGAGCTTTCTTT; cdr3_aa: CASSPVSIGAFF
d_call: NA; clone_size: NA; j_call: TRBJ2-7; v_call: TRBV6-2/TRBV6-3; cdr3_nt: TGTGCCAGCAGACGGATCCCATCCTACGAGCAGTACTTC; cdr3_aa: CASRRIPSYEQYF
d_call: NA; clone_size: few; j_call: TRBJ2-7; v_call: TRBV28; cdr3_nt: TGTGCCAGCAGTTTAAGGGCAGGGAAAAACGAGCAGTACTTC; cdr3_aa: CASSLRAGKNEQYF
d_call: TRBD2; clone_size: few; j_call: TRBJ2-1; v_call: TRBV20-1; cdr3_nt: TGCAGTGCTAGAGATCTGGCGGGAGGGTGGAATGAGCAGTTCTTC; cdr3_aa: CSARDLAGGWNEQFF
d_call: NA; clone_size: NA; j_call: TRBJ2-1; v_call: TRBV6-1; cdr3_nt: TGTGCCAGCAGTACCCGGGCCTCGTCCCTCTACAATGAGCAGTTCTTC; cdr3_aa: CASSTRASSLYNEQFF
d_call: NA; clone_size: NA; j_call: TRBJ2-4; v_call: TRBV6-5; cdr3_nt: TGTGCCCGCAGCCGACTAGAGGTGGGAATAAACATTCAGTACTTC; cdr3_aa: CARSRLEVGINIQYF
d_call: NA; clone_size: few; j_call: TRBJ2-7; v_call: TRBV29-1; cdr3_nt: TGCAGCGTTGTGATCGGTACCCTCTACGAGCAGTACTTC; cdr3_aa: CSVVIGTLYEQYF
d_call: NA; clone_size: few; j_call: TRBJ2-2; v_call: TRBV29-1; cdr3_nt: TGCAGCGTTGAAGACATTAACACCGGGGAGCTGTTTTTT; cdr3_aa: CSVEDINTGELFF
d_call: TRBD1; clone_size: many; j_call: TRBJ2-7; v_call: TRBV13; cdr3_nt: TGTGCCAGCAGCTTACGAGACAGGGAACCTATTCGGGAGCAGTACTTC; cdr3_aa: CASSLRDREPIREQYF
d_call: TRBD2; clone_size: few; j_call: TRBJ2-5; v_call: TRBV20-1; cdr3_nt: TGCAGTTCGGAACGAGAAAGCGGGGGATTGTCCCAGTACTTC; cdr3_aa: CSSERESGGLSQYF
d_call: TRBD2; clone_size: NA; j_call: TRBJ2-7; v_call: TRBV29-1; cdr3_nt: TGCAGCGTTGACGGGGAGGGCGAATACGAGCAGTACTTC; cdr3_aa: CSVDGEGEYEQYF
d_call: TRBD2; clone_size: few; j_call: TRBJ2-3; v_call: TRBV7-8; cdr3_nt: TGTGCCAGCAGGGGCGCTGCGACTAGCGGGAGGTTAAGTTCGACAGATACGCAGTATTTT; cdr3_aa: CASRGAATSGRLSSTDTQYF
d_call: TRBD2; clone_size: NA; j_call: TRBJ2-3; v_call: TRBV9; cdr3_nt: TGTGCCAGCAGCGTAGGTGAGACTAGCGAAGATACGCAGTATTTT; cdr3_aa: CASSVGETSEDTQYF
d_call: NA; clone_size: few; j_call: TRBJ2-7; v_call: TRBV3-1; cdr3_nt: TGTGCCAGCAGCCCGCGGGGCCTCGACGAGCAGTACTTC; cdr3_aa: CASSPRGLDEQYF
d_call: NA; clone_size: few; j_call: TRBJ2-1; v_call: TRBV28; cdr3_nt: TGTGCCAGCACCGAAGGGGGGTACTACAATGAGCAGTTCTTC; cdr3_aa: CASTEGGYYNEQFF
d_call: TRBD1; clone_size: few; j_call: TRBJ1-1; v_call: TRBV7-9; cdr3_nt: TGTGCCAGCAGCCAGGGGCTCGTAGGGGGCCCCGACACTGAAGCTTTCTTT; cdr3_aa: CASSQGLVGGPDTEAFF
d_call: NA; clone_size: few; j_call: TRBJ1-5; v_call: TRBV4-1; cdr3_nt: TGCGCCAGCAGCCAGATGGACGGGGATCAGCCCCAGCATTTT; cdr3_aa: CASSQMDGDQPQHF
d_call: NA; clone_size: NA; j_call: TRBJ2-1; v_call: TRBV4-1; cdr3_nt: TGCGCCAGCAGCCAAGATTGGCTAAAACCGTACAATGAGCAGTTCTTC; cdr3_aa: CASSQDWLKPYNEQFF
d_call: NA; clone_size: NA; j_call: TRBJ1-5; v_call: TRBV20-1; cdr3_nt: TGCAGTGCTAGAAGTAGTAAAGATAGCAATCAGCCCCAGCATTTT; cdr3_aa: CSARSSKDSNQPQHF
d_call: NA; clone_size: few; j_call: TRBJ2-1; v_call: TRBV24-1; cdr3_nt: TGTGCCACTAGGGATTTCGACAGAGAGCAGTTCTTC; cdr3_aa: CATRDFDREQFF
d_call: NA; clone_size: NA; j_call: TRBJ2-7; v_call: TRBV24-1; cdr3_nt: TGTGCCACCAGTCCCAACCCCGGGGGAGACTACGAGCAGTACTTC; cdr3_aa: CATSPNPGGDYEQYF
d_call: NA; clone_size: NA; j_call: TRBJ1-2; v_call: TRBV11-2; cdr3_nt: TGTGCCAGCAGCCCAGGGGTGGGGACAAACTATGGCTACACCTTC; cdr3_aa: CASSPGVGTNYGYTF
d_call: TRBD2; clone_size: once; j_call: TRBJ2-3; v_call: TRBV5-1; cdr3_nt: TGCGCCAGCAGCTGGACTAGAAACACAGATACGCAGTATTTT; cdr3_aa: CASSWTRNTDTQYF
d_call: NA; clone_size: NA; j_call: TRBJ2-7; v_call: TRBV15; cdr3_nt: TGTGCCACCGCTCAAATACAGGGTAAAAGTTCCTACGAGCAGTACTTC; cdr3_aa: CATAQIQGKSSYEQYF